The text below deals with one T cell receptor beta chain. This entry comes from a study of blood T cell repertoires in COVID-19. Study summary: Acute-phase and convalescent COVID-19 samples originated in the United States, Italy and Spain. Nucleic acid was either cDNA or gDNA, and it came from T cells, B-cell-depleted T cells, or PBMCs.

Per germline, CDR1 SGHTA and CDR2 FQGNSA. This CDR3 has 15 amino acids. J lost 9 bases, V lost 2 bases, and 7 bases had no gene match. Original methodology: Estimates of nucleated cell counts were drawn from the amplification of reference gene primers. Data came from immunoSEQ multiplex PCR; TCRdb stores just in-frame clones and leaves some out. V and J calls and clone size are given by that table; D and trimming were obtained from the DNA. This table has around 140,000 clones, 88% appearing once. The TCR was taken from a man between 65 and 79 years old with acute or convalescent COVID-19. The chain employs TRBV7-2 and TRBJ1-6, with 7 bases identical to TRBD1. The sample was peripheral blood. DNA of the CDR3: TGTGCCAGCAGCTTATTGAAAGGGGGCAGTTCACCCCTCCACTTT. Translated: CASSLLKGGSSPLHF.